The 18 T cell receptor beta chains below come from one sample, sequenced in a study of blood T cell repertoires in COVID-19. The data were produced by immunoSEQ multiplex PCR, yet TCRdb's version contains in-frame clones alone and is incomplete. The sample consists of tens of thousands of clones, approximately 80% of them appearing once. The sample taken for sequencing was peripheral blood. These receptors originate from a woman aged 55-69 years with acute or convalescent COVID-19.

The V call is TRBV5-1, the J call TRBJ1-1; D is uncertain. Trimming took 3 bases from V and 1 from J, leaving 10 bases between them. Germline V CDR1 and CDR2: SGHRS, YFSETQ. This CDR3 has 14 residues. CDR3 sequence: CASSSTTANTEAFF. CDR3 bases: TGCGCCAGCAGCTCTACCACAGCGAACACTGAAGCTTTCTTT.

The rearrangement uses TRBV7-2 and TRBJ2-1; 7 nucleotides line up with TRBD2. The V segment lost 3 bases and the J segment 7 bases; nucleotides outside the gene matches: 9. Germline CDR1 reads SGHTA; CDR2 reads FQGNSA. CDR3 length: 15 amino acids. The CDR3 protein is CASSFSRGGRNEQFF. CDR3 nucleotide sequence: TGTGCCAGCAGCTTTTCTCGCGGGGGTAGAAATGAGCAGTTCTTC.

The chain uses TRBV7-9 and TRBJ1-1, with D tentatively TRBD1 (6 bases). Trimming pared 5 bases from V and 1 base from J, leaving 14 bases between. CDR1 is SEHNR, CDR2 FQNEAQ, per germline (reference sequence). This CDR3 comprises 15 residues. For the CDR3, the DNA is TGTGCCAGCAGCCTGGGAGGGGGGCAGAACACTGAAGCTTTCTTT. Amino acid sequence: CASSLGGGQNTEAFF.

The chain carries TRBV4-1 and TRBJ2-4; 7 bases map to TRBD1. CDR3 length: 19 amino acids. J was trimmed by 4 bases and V by 0 bases; bases with no gene match: 15. CDR1 and CDR2 (germline): MGHRA, YSYEKL. The CDR3 DNA reads TGCGCCAGCAGCCAAGATTTACGGTCCTTGCAGGGGGTGAAAAACATTCAGTACTTC. This encodes CASSQDLRSLQGVKNIQYF.

The CDR3 here is CASSLSAAGFYEQYF. The CDR3 DNA reads TGTGCCAGCAGTTTATCAGCAGCGGGGTTCTACGAGCAGTACTTC. The J gene is TRBJ2-7, the V gene TRBV27, with TRBD2 identical over 7 bases. The CDR3 is 15 amino acids. Germline V gene sequence: CDR1 MNHEY, CDR2 SMNVEV (reference sequence). After removal of 0 bases from V and 3 bases from J, the junction contained 5 bases not matched to a gene.

The chain couples TRBV7-9 to TRBJ2-3; no reliable D call. Germline values: CDR1 SEHNR, CDR2 FQNEAQ (reference sequence). CDR3 length: 15 residues. Trimming left V 1 base short and J 5 bases short, with 13 bases between. In DNA, the CDR3 is TGTGCCAGCAGCTTAGTTACCCCAGGCAGAGATACGCAGTATTTT. This translates into CASSLVTPGRDTQYF.

The chain uses TRBV5-5 and TRBJ1-2; D is unresolved. The germline V gene has CDR1 SGHKS and CDR2 YYEKEE (reference sequence). The V end was cut by 6 bases, the J end by 3 bases, with 12 bases between. CDR3 length equals 13 residues. The CDR3 DNA follows: TGTGCCAGCACCCTCGGGCGGGACTATGGCTACACCTTC. This translates into CASTLGRDYGYTF.

This chain joins TRBV28 and TRBJ2-7, with a weak D call TRBD1 (5 bases). The CDR3 is 14 amino acids. Between the trimmed V and J ends, which lost 5 bases and 7 bases, there was a span of 18 bases. CDR1 and CDR2 from the germline V gene are MDHEN and SYDVKM. The DNA for the CDR3 is TGTGCCAGCAGTACCCCAGGGCGGATGGGGGAGCAGTACTTC. Translated: CASSTPGRMGEQYF.

This clone was observed a few times. The chain uses TRBV5-1 and TRBJ2-7, with 8 positions matching TRBD1. CDR1 and CDR2 from the germline V gene are SGHRS and YFSETQ. J lost 6 bases, V lost 2 bases, and 7 bases had no gene match. CDR3 size: 14 residues. The CDR3: CASSFVAGGGEQYF. In DNA form, the CDR3 reads TGCGCCAGCAGCTTTGTAGCAGGGGGCGGCGAGCAGTACTTC.

The DNA for the CDR3 is TGTGCCAGCAGTTACTCCTTCTCCCAGTCTTCGGAGACCCAGTACTTC. Translating gives CASSYSFSQSSETQYF. This chain links TRBV6-5 with TRBJ2-5; no clear D. Germline CDR1 MNHEY, CDR2 SVGAGI. The length of the CDR3 is 16 residues. V was pared by 0 bases and J by 5 bases, with 16 bases between.

The sample holds a few counts of this clone. The gene calls are TRBV5-6 and TRBJ2-5; the D is unclear. CDR1 SGHDT and CDR2 YYEEEE come from the germline V gene. CDR3 length equals 14 residues. With 0 bases removed from V and 5 bases from J, the gap between germline ends came to 11 bases. CDR3 amino acids: CASSLGLTPETQYF. In nucleotides, the CDR3 is TGTGCCAGCAGCTTGGGACTCACTCCGGAGACCCAGTACTTC.

The V and J genes are TRBV18 and TRBJ2-7; 7 bases align to TRBD1. V was clipped by 2 bases and J by 0 bases; unmatched bases: 4. This CDR3 spans 15 amino acids. Germline V gene sequence: CDR1 KGHSH, CDR2 LQKENI. The CDR3 region has the DNA TGTGCCAGCTCACCAGAGGCAGGGGGCTCCTACGAGCAGTACTTC. Its protein is CASSPEAGGSYEQYF.

The chain carries TRBV19 and TRBJ2-1, with TRBD1 matching 10 bases. The germline CDR1 and CDR2 sequences are LNHDA and SQIVND (reference sequence). The length of the CDR3 is 13 residues. J lost 6 bases, V lost 10 bases, and 6 bases had no gene match. CDR3 bases: TGTGCCACCAGACAGGGGGCACGCAATGAGCAGTTCTTC. It is translated as CATRQGARNEQFF. Full variable domain (rest looked up from reference TRBV19 and TRBJ2-1): DGGITQSPKYLFRKEGQNVTLSCEQNLNHDAMYWYRQDPGQGLRLIYYSQIVNDFQKGDIAEGYSVSREKKESFPLTVTSAQKNPTAFYLCATRQGARNEQFFGPGTRLTVL.

This chain links TRBV5-1 with TRBJ2-7; possible D gene TRBD1, 6 bases. The CDR3 extends over 16 amino acids. Germline CDR1 SGHRS, CDR2 YFSETQ. V was pared by 0 bases and J by 9 bases, with 22 bases between. CDR3 coding DNA: TGCGCCAGCAGCTTGGATGGACAGTCAAGTGCGGTTGTGCAGTACGTC. It specifies CASSLDGQSSAVVQYV.

This clone has just a few counts. The chain carries TRBV4-1 and TRBJ1-2; 8 bases align to TRBD1. The CDR3 loop spans 16 amino acids. Per germline, CDR1 MGHRA and CDR2 YSYEKL. Trimming cost V 0 bases and J 5 bases; bases outside gene matches: 8. As DNA, the CDR3 is TGCGCCAGCAGCCAAGATGAATCAAACAGGGGGTATGGCTACACCTTC. Its protein is CASSQDESNRGYGYTF.

This clone was recorded at least ten times. The chain is built from TRBV5-6 and TRBJ2-6, with 9 bases lining up with TRBD1. V was pared by 4 bases and J by 2 bases, with 10 bases of the junction left unmatched. Germline-derived CDR1 and CDR2 are SGHDT and YYEEEE. This CDR3 is built from 18 residues. CDR3 loop: CASSPTGTGFTGANVLTF. The CDR3 nucleotides are TGTGCCAGCAGCCCCACCGGGACAGGGTTTACTGGGGCCAACGTCCTGACTTTC.

This clone appeared once. The chain couples TRBV11-3 to TRBJ2-1, with 8 bases identical to TRBD2. CDR3 length equals 13 residues. Germline loops: CDR1 SGHNT, CDR2 YENEEA. The J segment lost 4 bases and the V segment lost 5 bases, leaving 1 base of the junction unmatched. The DNA of the CDR3 is TGTGCCAGCAGCCCGGGAGGGTACAATGAGCAGTTCTTC. Protein product: CASSPGGYNEQFF.

The chain combines TRBV7-2 with TRBJ2-1, with D unresolved. The CDR3 has 12 residues. Germline V gene lookup returns CDR1 SGHTA and CDR2 FQGNSA. Trimming removed 1 base from V and 12 bases from J, with 10 bases in between. The CDR3 nucleotides read TGTGCCAGCAGCTTAGGAGATTTTGGGCAGTTCTTC. Its translation: CASSLGDFGQFF.